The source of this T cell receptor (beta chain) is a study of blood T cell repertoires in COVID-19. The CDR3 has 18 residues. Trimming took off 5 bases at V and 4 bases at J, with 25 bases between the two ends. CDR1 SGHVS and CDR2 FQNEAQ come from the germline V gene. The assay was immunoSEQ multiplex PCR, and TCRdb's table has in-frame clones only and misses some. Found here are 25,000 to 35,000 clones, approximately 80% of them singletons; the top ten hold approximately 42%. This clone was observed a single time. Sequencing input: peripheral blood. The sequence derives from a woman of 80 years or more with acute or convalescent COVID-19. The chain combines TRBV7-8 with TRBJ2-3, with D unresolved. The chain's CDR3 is CASSPNPPFASLADTQYF. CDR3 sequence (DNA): TGTGCCAGCAGCCCTAACCCCCCTTTTGCGTCGCTCGCAGATACGCAGTATTTT.